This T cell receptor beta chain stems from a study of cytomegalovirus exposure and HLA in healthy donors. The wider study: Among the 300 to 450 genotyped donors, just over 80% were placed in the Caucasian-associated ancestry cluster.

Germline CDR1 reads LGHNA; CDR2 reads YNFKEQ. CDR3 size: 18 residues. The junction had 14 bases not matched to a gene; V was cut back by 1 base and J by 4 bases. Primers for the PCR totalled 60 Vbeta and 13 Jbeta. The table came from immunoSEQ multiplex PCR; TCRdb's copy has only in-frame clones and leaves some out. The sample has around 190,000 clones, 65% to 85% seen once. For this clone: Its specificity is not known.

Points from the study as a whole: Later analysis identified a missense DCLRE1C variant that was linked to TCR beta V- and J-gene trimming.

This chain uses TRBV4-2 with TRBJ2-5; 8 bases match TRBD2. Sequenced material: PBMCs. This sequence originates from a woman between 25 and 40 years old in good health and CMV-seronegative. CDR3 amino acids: CASSQAHDGTSGGETQYF. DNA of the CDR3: TGTGCCAGCAGCCAAGCTCATGACGGGACTAGTGGCGGAGAGACCCAGTACTTC.